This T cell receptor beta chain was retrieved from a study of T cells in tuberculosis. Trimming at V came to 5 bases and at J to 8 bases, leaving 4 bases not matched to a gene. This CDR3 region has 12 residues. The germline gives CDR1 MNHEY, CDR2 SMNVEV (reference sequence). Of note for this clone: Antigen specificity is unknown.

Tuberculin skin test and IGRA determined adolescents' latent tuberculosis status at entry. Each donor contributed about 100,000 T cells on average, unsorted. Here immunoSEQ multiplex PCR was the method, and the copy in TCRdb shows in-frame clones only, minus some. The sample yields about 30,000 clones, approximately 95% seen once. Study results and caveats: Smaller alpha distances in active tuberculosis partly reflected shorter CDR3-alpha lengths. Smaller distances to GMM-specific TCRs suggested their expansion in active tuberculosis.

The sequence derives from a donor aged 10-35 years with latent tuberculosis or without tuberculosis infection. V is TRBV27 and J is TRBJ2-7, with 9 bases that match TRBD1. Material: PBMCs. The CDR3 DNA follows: TGTGCCAGCAGTCTCGGGACAGGGAAGCAGTACTTC. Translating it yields CASSLGTGKQYF.